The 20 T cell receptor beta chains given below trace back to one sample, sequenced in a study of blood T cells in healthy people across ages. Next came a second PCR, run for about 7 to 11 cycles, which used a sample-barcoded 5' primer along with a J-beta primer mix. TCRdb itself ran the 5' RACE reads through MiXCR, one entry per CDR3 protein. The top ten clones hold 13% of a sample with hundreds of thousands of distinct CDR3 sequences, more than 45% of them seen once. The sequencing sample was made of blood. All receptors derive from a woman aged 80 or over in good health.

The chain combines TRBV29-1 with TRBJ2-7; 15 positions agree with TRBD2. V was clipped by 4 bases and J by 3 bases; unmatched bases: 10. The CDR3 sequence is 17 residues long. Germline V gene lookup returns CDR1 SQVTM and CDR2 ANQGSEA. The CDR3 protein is CSVVLNPGLAGGYEQYF. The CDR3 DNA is TGCAGCGTTGTCCTAAACCCGGGACTAGCGGGAGGCTACGAGCAGTACTTC.

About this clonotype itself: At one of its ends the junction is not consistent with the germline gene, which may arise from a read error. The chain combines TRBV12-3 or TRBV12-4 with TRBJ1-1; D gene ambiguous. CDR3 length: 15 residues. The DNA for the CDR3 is TGTGCCTGCAGTTTGGGTACGTTGGGAGGAACTGAAGCTTTCTTT. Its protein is CACSLGTLGGTEAFF.

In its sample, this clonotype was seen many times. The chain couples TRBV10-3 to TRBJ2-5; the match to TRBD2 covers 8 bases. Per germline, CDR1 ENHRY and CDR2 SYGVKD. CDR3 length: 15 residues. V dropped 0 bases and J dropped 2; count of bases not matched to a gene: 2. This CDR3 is CAISESLAGQETQYF. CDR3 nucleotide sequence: TGTGCCATCAGTGAGTCTTTAGCGGGGCAAGAGACCCAGTACTTC.

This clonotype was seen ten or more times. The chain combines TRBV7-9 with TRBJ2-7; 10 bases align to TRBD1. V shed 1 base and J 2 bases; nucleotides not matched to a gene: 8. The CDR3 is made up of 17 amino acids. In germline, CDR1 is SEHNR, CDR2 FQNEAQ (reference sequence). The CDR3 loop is CASSLGGQGKTTYEQYF. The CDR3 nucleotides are TGTGCCAGCAGCTTAGGGGGACAGGGGAAAACAACCTACGAGCAGTACTTC.

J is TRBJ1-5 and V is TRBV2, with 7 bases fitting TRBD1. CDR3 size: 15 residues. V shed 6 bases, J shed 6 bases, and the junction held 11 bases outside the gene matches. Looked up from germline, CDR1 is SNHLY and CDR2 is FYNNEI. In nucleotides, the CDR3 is TGTGCCAGCAGAGGCCAGGGGGTCGTTGGTCAGCCCCAGCATTTT. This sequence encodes CASRGQGVVGQPQHF.

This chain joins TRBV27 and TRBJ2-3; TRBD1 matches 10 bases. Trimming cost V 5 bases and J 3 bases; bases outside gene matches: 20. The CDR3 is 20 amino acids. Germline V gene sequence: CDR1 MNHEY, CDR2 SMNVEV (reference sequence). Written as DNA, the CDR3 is TGTGCCAGCAGTCGGCTACGGGTGTTGACAGGGGGCCGGGATACAGATACGCAGTATTTT. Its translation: CASSRLRVLTGGRDTDTQYF.

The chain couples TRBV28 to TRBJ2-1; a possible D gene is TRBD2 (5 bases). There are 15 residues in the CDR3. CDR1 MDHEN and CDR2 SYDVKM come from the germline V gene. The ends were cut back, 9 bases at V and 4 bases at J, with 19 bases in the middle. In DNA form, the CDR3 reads TGTGCCAGGGGCGCCGGGCGGCGGGCATACAATGAGCAGTTCTTC. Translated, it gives CARGAGRRAYNEQFF. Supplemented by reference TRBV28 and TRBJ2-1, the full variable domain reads DVKVTQSSRYLVKRTGEKVFLECVQDMDHENMFWYRQDPGLGLRLIYFSYDVKMKEKGDIPEGYSVSREKKERFSLILESASTNQTSMYLCARGAGRRAYNEQFFGPGTRLTVL.

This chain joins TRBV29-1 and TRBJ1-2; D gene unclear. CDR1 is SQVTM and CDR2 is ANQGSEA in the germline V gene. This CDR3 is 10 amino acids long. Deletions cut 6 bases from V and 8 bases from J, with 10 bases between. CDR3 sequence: CSVLEGGYTF. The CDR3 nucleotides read TGCAGCGTATTGGAGGGCGGCTACACCTTC.

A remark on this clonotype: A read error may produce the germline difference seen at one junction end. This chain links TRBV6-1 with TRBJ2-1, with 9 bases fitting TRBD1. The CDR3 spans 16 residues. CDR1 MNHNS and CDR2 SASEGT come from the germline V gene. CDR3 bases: TGTGCCAACAGTCAAAGAGGACAGGGGCTGATCAATGAGCAGTTCTTC. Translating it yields CANSQRGQGLINEQFF.

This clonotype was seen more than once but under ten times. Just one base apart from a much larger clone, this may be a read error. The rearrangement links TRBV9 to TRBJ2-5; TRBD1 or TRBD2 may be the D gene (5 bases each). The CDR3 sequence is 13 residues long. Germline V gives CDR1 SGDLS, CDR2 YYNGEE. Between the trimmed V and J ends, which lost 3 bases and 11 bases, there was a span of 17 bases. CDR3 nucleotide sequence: TGTGCCAGCAGCGGCGGCTACCTGGGGGAGCAGTACTTC. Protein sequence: CASSGGYLGEQYF.

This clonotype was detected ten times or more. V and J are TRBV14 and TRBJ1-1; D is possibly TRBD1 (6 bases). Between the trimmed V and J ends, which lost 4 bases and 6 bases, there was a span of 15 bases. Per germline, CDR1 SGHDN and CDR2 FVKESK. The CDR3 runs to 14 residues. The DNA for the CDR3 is TGTGCCAGCAGCCCACAGGGTATTGGCGCTGAAGCTTTCTTT. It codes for CASSPQGIGAEAFF.

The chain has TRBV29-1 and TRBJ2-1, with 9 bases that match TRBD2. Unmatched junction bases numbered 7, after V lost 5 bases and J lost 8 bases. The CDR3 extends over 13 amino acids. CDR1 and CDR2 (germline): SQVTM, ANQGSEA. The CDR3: CSVLPSGKHEQFF. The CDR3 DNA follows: TGCAGCGTTTTGCCTAGCGGGAAGCATGAGCAGTTCTTC.

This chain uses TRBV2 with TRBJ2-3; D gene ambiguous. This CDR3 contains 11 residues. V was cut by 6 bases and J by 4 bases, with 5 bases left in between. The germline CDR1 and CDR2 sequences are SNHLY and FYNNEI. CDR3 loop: CASRRADTQYF. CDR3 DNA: TGTGCCAGCAGGCGCGCAGATACGCAGTATTTT.

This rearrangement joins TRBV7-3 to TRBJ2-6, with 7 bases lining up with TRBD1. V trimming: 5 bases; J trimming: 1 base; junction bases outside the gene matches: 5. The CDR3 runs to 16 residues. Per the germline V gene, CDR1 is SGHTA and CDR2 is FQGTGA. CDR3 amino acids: CASSRTGASGANVLTF. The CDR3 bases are TGTGCCAGCAGCCGAACAGGGGCGTCTGGGGCCAACGTCCTGACTTTC.

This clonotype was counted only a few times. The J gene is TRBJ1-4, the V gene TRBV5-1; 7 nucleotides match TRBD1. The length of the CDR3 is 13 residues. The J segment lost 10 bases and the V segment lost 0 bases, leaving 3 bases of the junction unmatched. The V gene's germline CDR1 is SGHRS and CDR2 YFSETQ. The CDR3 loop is CASSLGQGGKLFF. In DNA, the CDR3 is TGCGCCAGCAGCTTGGGACAGGGAGGAAAACTGTTTTTT. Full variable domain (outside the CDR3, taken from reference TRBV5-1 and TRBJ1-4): KAGVTQTPRYLIKTRGQQVTLSCSPISGHRSVSWYQQTPGQGLQFLFEYFSETQRNKGNFPGRFSGRQFSNSRSEMNVSTLELGDSALYLCASSLGQGGKLFFGSGTQLSVL.

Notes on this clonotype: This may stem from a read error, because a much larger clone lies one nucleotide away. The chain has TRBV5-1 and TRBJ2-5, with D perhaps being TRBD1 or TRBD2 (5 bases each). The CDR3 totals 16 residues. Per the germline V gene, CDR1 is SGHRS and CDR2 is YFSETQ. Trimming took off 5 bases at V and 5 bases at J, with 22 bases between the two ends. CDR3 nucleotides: TGCGCCAGCAGACGGGGCGAAACGATGATGGTGGAGACCCAGTACTTC. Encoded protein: CASRRGETMMVETQYF.

The CDR3 loop reads CAISLGTGLMNTEAFF. The CDR3 DNA follows: TGTGCCATCAGTCTTGGGACAGGCCTTATGAACACTGAAGCTTTCTTT. The genes are TRBV10-3 and TRBJ1-1; 8 bases map to TRBD1. CDR1 ENHRY and CDR2 SYGVKD come from the germline V gene. The V segment lost 5 bases and the J segment 0 bases; nucleotides outside the gene matches: 8. This CDR3 has 16 amino acids.

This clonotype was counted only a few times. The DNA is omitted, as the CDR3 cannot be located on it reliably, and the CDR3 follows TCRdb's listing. The CDR3 here is CASSTSEPETQYF. The chain recombines TRBV6-1 with TRBJ2-5. CDR1 and CDR2 from the germline V gene are MNHNS and SASEGT. Including both end residues, the CDR3 is 13 amino acids long.

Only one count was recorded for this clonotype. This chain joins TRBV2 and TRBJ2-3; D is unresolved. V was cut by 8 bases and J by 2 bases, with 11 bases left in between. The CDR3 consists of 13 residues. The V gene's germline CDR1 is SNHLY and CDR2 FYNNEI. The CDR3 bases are TGTGCCAGCTATTCCATGTCCACAGATACGCAGTATTTT. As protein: CASYSMSTDTQYF.

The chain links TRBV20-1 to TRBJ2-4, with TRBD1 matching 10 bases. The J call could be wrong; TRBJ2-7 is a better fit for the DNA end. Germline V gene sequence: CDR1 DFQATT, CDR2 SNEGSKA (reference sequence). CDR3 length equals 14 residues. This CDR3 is CSATLGTGDYEQYF. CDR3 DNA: TGCAGTGCAACCTTGGGGACAGGGGACTACGAGCAGTACTTC.